Given below is one T cell receptor beta chain in context. What it recognizes is unknown. This sample was taken from a study of chemoradiotherapy in HPV16-positive cancers. Study-wide points: The functional HPV-specific definition rests on just a couple of HPV16-positive patients. Candidate HPV-specific clones and E7-related TCR motifs grew in tumor during treatment.

The protocol was immunoSEQ multiplex PCR, while the TCRdb copy is restricted to in-frame clones and leaves out a portion. The sample lists approximately 5,400 clones; 75% to 90% were seen once. The germline V gene has CDR1 SQVTM and CDR2 ANQGSEA. Germline trimming cut 5 bases from V and 5 bases from J; bases unmatched to any gene: 8. CDR3 length: 13 amino acids. Here the sequenced sample was tumor tissue, taken from a patient who underwent chemoradiotherapy. This clonotype was sampled from a human donor with HPV-associated anogenital cancer. J is TRBJ2-5 and V is TRBV29-1; 7 bases are shared with TRBD2. The CDR3: CSVRLEGGETQYF. In nucleotides, the CDR3 is TGCAGCGTTCGACTGGAGGGAGGGGAGACCCAGTACTTC.